This T cell receptor beta chain was identified in a study of blood T cell repertoires in COVID-19 (dated by TCRdb to the early 2020s). Looking at the study overall: Samples from collaborators originated in the United States, Italy and Spain and spanned both the acute and convalescent phases of COVID-19. The prospective study material was composed of cDNA or gDNA derived from T cells, B-cell-depleted T cells, or PBMCs. Deeply sampled blood TCRbeta repertoires from subjects exposed to, actively infected with, or recovered from COVID-19 were included in the dataset. The repertoires were released in a freely available public database meant as a resource for research on the immune response to SARS-CoV-2. Samples came from the ongoing ImmuneRACE study (first 160 participants) plus 1,254 subjects from 6 global collaborators. The sample metadata nearly always contained a de-identified subject ID, COVID-19 status, age in years and sex. Where HLA class I and class II types were available, the types were taken from metadata supplied by the sample provider, not from assay-based typing.

TCRbeta CDR3 regions were amplified from genomic DNA using the immunoSEQ Assay, a bias-controlled multiplex PCR. The authors processed their data as follows. Within the assay, amplification of reference gene primers was used to estimate how many nucleated cells each sample contained. To quantify the absolute abundance of each unique TCRbeta CDR3 rearrangement, sequence reads were collapsed and filtered. For each sample, productive Simpson clonality was calculated by taking the square root of Simpson's diversity index across productive rearrangements. TCRdb obtained this table from immuneACCESS and retained in-frame rearrangements with V and J assigned. These tables miss some clones; where compared with another copy, unresolved V genes account for less than half of the shortfall, and the remainder is unexplained. Clonal size and the V and J genes are those of that table, whereas D and trimming came from the DNA. This sample is represented by about 320,000 clones; 87% of them were singletons. The ten largest clones take up under 6% of the sample.

In the prospective study, participants were 18 to 89 years old, resided in approximately 25 geographic areas of the United States, and were enrolled through a virtual design. In the prospective study, participants were assigned to cohorts based on the clinical history participants reported in a screening survey and a study questionnaire. Recovered participants in ImmuneRACE Cohort 3 were defined by two consecutive negative NP/OP PCR tests, clearance by a healthcare professional, or resolution of symptoms. Each participant in the prospective study had whole blood, serum and a nasopharyngeal or oropharyngeal swab collected by mobile phlebotomists. Prospective study participants could optionally give additional blood draws and questionnaires over an approximately 2-month period. Before DNA extraction, blood samples from the prospective study were shipped at room temperature or frozen. CDR1 SGHRS and CDR2 YFSETQ were looked up in the germline V gene. The junction carries 5 bases between V and J, which are trimmed by 0 bases and 1 base respectively. The CDR3 runs 13 amino acids, cysteine and phenylalanine included. The CDR3 DNA has 39 bases and is translated from base 1.

Overall study results and their limits: The quantity of clinical and demographic metadata differed by source and by participant and was supplied without curation.

As regards this clone: Its binding antigen is unknown. No much larger clonotype is one base removed from it; base qualities were not supplied. Other DNA sequences from this sample encode an identical CDR3 as well.

The sequenced sample consisted of PBMCs or T cells enriched from blood (not recorded which). This TCR was recovered from a woman aged 30 to 39 who had recovered from COVID-19. The chain employs TRBV5-1 and TRBJ2-7, with the D gene call left open. The CDR3 in this case is CASSLAGSYEQYF. The bases are TGCGCCAGCAGCTTGGCCGGGTCCTACGAGCAGTACTTC.